Listed below are T cell receptor beta chains from one sample, sequenced in a study of T cells after yellow fever vaccination. TCRdb re-called the 5' RACE reads through MiXCR, storing one row per CDR3 protein. Among some 100,000 distinct CDR3 sequences listed, about 8.2% were seen once. This specimen consisted of CD8+ T cells not binding an NS4B(214-222) dextramer, sorted from PBMCs, obtained more than 14 days after the first yellow fever vaccination. Source of these receptors: a man aged 18 to 29 who received the YFV17D yellow fever vaccine. Both conserved end residues are part of each CDR3. The order of the fields is CDR3 protein, CDR3 DNA, V gene, D gene, J gene, clone size. D genes are given only for firm matches. Not all rows give a size; the values are once, few, many and, for expanded clones, a class.

CASSPAVRGSGANVLTF,TGCGCCAGCAGCCCTGCGGTCAGGGGATCAGGGGCCAACGTCCTGACTTTC,TRBV5-1,.,TRBJ2-6,few
CASSPPTGDTDTQYF,TGTGCCAGCAGCCCACCGACAGGGGATACAGATACGCAGTATTTT,TRBV3-1,TRBD1,TRBJ2-3,many
CASRAGGYNEQFF,TGTGCCAGCCGCGCGGGTGGGTACAATGAGCAGTTCTTC,TRBV11-2,.,TRBJ2-1,many
CASSLRDSRNNEQFF,TGTGCCAGCAGCTTACGGGACAGCAGGAACAATGAGCAGTTCTTC,TRBV7-8,TRBD1,TRBJ2-1,few
CASSQIKGETQYF,TGTGCCAGCAGCCAAATTAAGGGGGAGACCCAGTACTTC,TRBV4-2,.,TRBJ2-5,few
CASSYTGPTNEKLFF,TGTGCCAGCAGCTACACAGGGCCAACTAATGAAAAACTGTTTTTT,TRBV7-9,.,TRBJ1-4,few
CASSRPGQAYNEQFF,TGTGCCAGCAGCCGGCCGGGACAGGCGTACAATGAGCAGTTCTTC,TRBV28,TRBD1,TRBJ2-1,.
CASSDHSYEQYF,TGTGCCAGCAGCGACCACTCCTACGAGCAGTACTTC,TRBV11-2,.,TRBJ2-7,few
CSATTGGPEAFF,TGCAGTGCTACAACAGGTGGCCCTGAAGCTTTCTTT,TRBV20-1,.,TRBJ1-1,many
CASSTPKSRVRGVETQYF,TGTGCCAGCAGCACTCCCAAGTCTAGGGTCAGGGGAGTTGAGACCCAGTACTTC,TRBV9,.,TRBJ2-5,few
CASSPRTPTYEQYF,TGCGCCAGCAGCCCCCGGACACCGACCTACGAGCAGTACTTC,TRBV5-1,.,TRBJ2-7,many
CAWSRDRGDNSPLHF,TGTGCCTGGAGTAGAGACAGGGGGGATAATTCACCCCTCCACTTT,TRBV30,TRBD1,TRBJ1-6,.
CATLDRNYGYTF,TGTGCCACCCTAGATAGAAACTATGGCTACACCTTC,TRBV10-3,.,TRBJ1-2,.
CAISEKGGYYGYTF,TGTGCCATCAGTGAGAAAGGCGGGTACTATGGCTACACCTTC,TRBV10-3,.,TRBJ1-2,few
CSATDRKEYEQFF,TGCAGTGCCACCGACAGGAAGGAATATGAGCAGTTCTTC,TRBV20-1,.,TRBJ2-1,few
CASSLVMNTEAFF,TGTGCCAGTAGTCTCGTCATGAACACTGAAGCTTTCTTT,TRBV19,.,TRBJ1-1,few
CASSPTLAGNQPQHF,TGTGCCAGCAGCCCAACTCTGGCGGGCAATCAGCCCCAGCATTTT,TRBV28,.,TRBJ1-5,few
CASSQFRGGAYNEQFF,TGCGCCAGCAGCCAATTCCGAGGGGGCGCCTACAATGAGCAGTTCTTC,TRBV4-1,TRBD1,TRBJ2-1,few
CASTITGTDTQYF,TGTGCCAGCACCATTACAGGTACAGATACGCAGTATTTT,TRBV28,.,TRBJ2-3,many
CASETSGMQETQYF,TGTGCCAGCGAGACTAGCGGGATGCAAGAGACCCAGTACTTC,TRBV7-8,TRBD2,TRBJ2-5,few
CASSGDRSFAGELFF,TGTGCCAGCAGTGGGGACCGCTCGTTCGCCGGGGAGCTGTTTTTT,TRBV12-3/TRBV12-4,.,TRBJ2-2,many
CASSDGLAGGTDTQYF,TGCGCCAGCAGTGACGGACTAGCGGGGGGCACAGATACGCAGTATTTT,TRBV10-2,TRBD2,TRBJ2-3,few
CASSFAPDNEQFF,TGTGCCAGCAGCTTCGCACCCGACAATGAGCAGTTCTTC,TRBV13,.,TRBJ2-1,.
CSAPDRVVNTEAFF,TGCAGTGCCCCGGATCGGGTTGTTAACACTGAAGCTTTCTTT,TRBV20-1,.,TRBJ1-1,.
CSVEEDYEQYF,TGCAGCGTTGAAGAGGACTACGAGCAGTACTTC,TRBV29-1,.,TRBJ2-7,few
CSVEGDAAYEQYF,TGCAGCGTTGAAGGGGACGCAGCCTACGAGCAGTACTTC,TRBV29-1,.,TRBJ2-7,many
CASSIRTLGGTQYF,TGTGCCAGTAGTATTCGAACATTGGGGGGTACGCAGTATTTT,TRBV19,.,TRBJ2-3,.
CATSDPFRALGGYNEQFF,TGTGCCACCAGTGATCCCTTTCGCGCCCTGGGAGGTTACAATGAGCAGTTCTTC,TRBV24-1,.,TRBJ2-1,few
CASSYTSGGPETQYF,TGTGCCAGCAGTTACACTAGCGGGGGGCCTGAGACCCAGTACTTC,TRBV6-5,TRBD2,TRBJ2-5,few
CATSDPGTGPDTDTQYF,TGTGCCACCAGTGATCCCGGGACAGGGCCTGACACAGATACGCAGTATTTT,TRBV24-1,TRBD1,TRBJ2-3,.
CASSRQGAMKHYGYTF,TGCGCCAGCAGCCGACAGGGGGCAATGAAGCACTATGGCTACACCTTC,TRBV4-3,TRBD1,TRBJ1-2,.
CASSEDAFEGTEAFF,TGTGCCAGCAGTGAAGATGCGTTCGAAGGCACTGAAGCTTTCTTT,TRBV6-4,.,TRBJ1-1,.
CSARDWGDTQYF,TGCAGTGCTAGAGATTGGGGGGATACGCAGTATTTT,TRBV20-1,.,TRBJ2-3,.
CASSIVAGAYNEQFF,TGTGCCAGTAGTATAGTGGCAGGGGCGTACAATGAGCAGTTCTTC,TRBV19,.,TRBJ2-1,.
CASSQDTLGQAGELFF,TGCGCCAGCAGCCAAGACACTTTGGGTCAGGCCGGGGAGCTGTTTTTT,TRBV4-3,.,TRBJ2-2,.
CASSLAQNEKLFF,TGTGCCAGCAGCTTAGCTCAGAATGAAAAACTGTTTTTT,TRBV7-6,.,TRBJ1-4,few
CASSRTASTYEQYF,TGTGCCAGCAGCCGGACAGCAAGCACCTACGAGCAGTACTTC,TRBV2,.,TRBJ2-7,few
CASSTGLPRETQYF,TGTGCCAGCAGCACGGGACTCCCGCGGGAGACCCAGTACTTC,TRBV12-3/TRBV12-4,.,TRBJ2-5,many
CASTLGTGGWYEQYF,TGTGCCAGCACCTTGGGGACAGGGGGGTGGTACGAGCAGTACTTC,TRBV12-3/TRBV12-4,TRBD1,TRBJ2-7,.
CASSLYGGGYTF,TGTGCCAGCAGTTTATACGGGGGCGGCTACACCTTC,TRBV27,.,TRBJ1-2,many
CAIREKQSSYNSPLHF,TGTGCCATCAGGGAGAAACAGAGCTCCTATAATTCACCCCTCCACTTT,TRBV10-3,.,TRBJ1-6,.
CSARETENTIYF,TGCAGTGCTAGAGAGACAGAAAACACCATATATTTT,TRBV20-1,.,TRBJ1-3,.
CSVEDPGTVTYGYTF,TGCAGCGTTGAAGATCCTGGGACAGTGACCTATGGCTACACCTTC,TRBV29-1,TRBD1,TRBJ1-2,many
CAISGGGVRETQYF,TGTGCCATCAGTGGCGGGGGCGTAAGGGAGACCCAGTACTTC,TRBV10-3,.,TRBJ2-5,many
CASRGVAGGPSEQFF,TGTGCCAGCAGGGGTGTAGCGGGGGGGCCTTCTGAGCAGTTCTTC,TRBV11-2,TRBD2,TRBJ2-1,few
CASSLYGGNTEAFF,TGTGCCAGCAGCCTCTATGGGGGAAACACTGAAGCTTTCTTT,TRBV7-3,.,TRBJ1-1,.
CASSASDGEGPDTQYF,TGTGCCAGCAGTGCCTCGGACGGAGAGGGCCCAGATACGCAGTATTTT,TRBV25-1,.,TRBJ2-3,.
CASSLTNYNEQFF,TGTGCCAGCAGTTTAACTAATTACAATGAGCAGTTCTTC,TRBV27,.,TRBJ2-1,few